These 32 T cell receptor beta chains share one sample of origin, sequenced in a study of long-term antiretroviral therapy in people with HIV. At the survey level, the v3.0 immunoSEQ assay was run. Profiling relied on immunoSEQ multiplex PCR, and the TCRdb table lists in-frame clones only, not all of them. The profile shows 20,000 or so clones, about 79% of them singletons. The sequences come from unsorted PBMCs, collected 0.1 years before starting antiretroviral therapy. These receptors all stem from a man aged 18 to 29 with HIV.

The gene calls are TRBV5-1 and TRBJ2-3; 11 bases are a match to TRBD2. Losses at the gene ends were 4 bases for V and 0 bases for J; bases not matched to a gene: 10. The CDR3 length is 18 residues. Germline V gene data show CDR1 as SGHRS and CDR2 as YFSETQ. Here the CDR3 DNA reads TGCGCCAGCAGCCCAGGACTAGCGGGCGAAACTAGCACAGATACGCAGTATTTT. As protein: CASSPGLAGETSTDTQYF.

This sequence joins TRBV5-1 and TRBJ1-1; the D is unclear. The germline V gene encodes CDR1 SGHRS and CDR2 YFSETQ. Trimming took off 0 bases at V and 1 base at J, with 7 bases between the two ends. The CDR3 extends over 14 amino acids. The CDR3 spells CASSLGGENTEAFF. CDR3 sequence (DNA): TGCGCCAGCAGCTTGGGCGGGGAGAACACTGAAGCTTTCTTT.

The genes are TRBV5-1 and TRBJ2-1; 7 positions match TRBD2. Germline CDR1 is SGHRS and CDR2 is YFSETQ. This CDR3 region has 18 residues. Trimming cost V 1 base and J 2 bases; bases outside gene matches: 12. The CDR3: CASSLWGGGRATYNEQFF. The CDR3 DNA is TGCGCCAGCAGCTTGTGGGGGGGAGGGAGAGCCACCTACAATGAGCAGTTCTTC. Full variable domain (remainder filled in from reference TRBV5-1 and TRBJ2-1): KAGVTQTPRYLIKTRGQQVTLSCSPISGHRSVSWYQQTPGQGLQFLFEYFSETQRNKGNFPGRFSGRQFSNSRSEMNVSTLELGDSALYLCASSLWGGGRATYNEQFFGPGTRLTVL.

The chain links TRBV7-2 to TRBJ2-6; D remains unclear. The CDR3 runs to 13 residues. Trimming cost V 8 bases and J 0 bases, with 5 bases left between them. Per germline, CDR1 SGHTA and CDR2 FQGNSA. Here the CDR3 reads CASRDSGANVLTF. CDR3 DNA sequence: TGTGCCAGCCGAGACTCTGGGGCCAACGTCCTGACTTTC. Filled out from reference TRBV7-2 and TRBJ2-6, the complete variable domain reads GAGVSQSPSNKVTEKGKDVELRCDPISGHTALYWYRQSLGQGLEFLIYFQGNSAPDKSGLPSDRFSAERTGGSVSTLTIQRTQQEDSAVYLCASRDSGANVLTFGAGSRLTVL.

The V and J genes are TRBV10-1 and TRBJ2-1; D unclear. CDR1 WNHNN and CDR2 SYGVQD come from the germline V gene (reference sequence). CDR3 size: 18 residues. Trimming removed 3 bases from V and 4 bases from J, with 22 bases in between. The CDR3 nucleotides read TGCGCCAGCAGTGACCTATTCGGCGGCCAGGAGAGTTACAATGAGCAGTTCTTC. Protein sequence: CASSDLFGGQESYNEQFF.

CDR3 sequence (DNA): TGTGCCAGCAGCTTGGGAGGGGCTAGCCCGGGAAATGAGCAGTTCTTC. Amino acid sequence: CASSLGGASPGNEQFF. The chain joins TRBV5-4 to TRBJ2-1; D is perhaps TRBD1 or TRBD2 (5 bases each). V was clipped by 0 bases and J by 7 bases, with 17 bases between them. The CDR3 loop spans 16 amino acids. The germline V gene has CDR1 SGHNT and CDR2 YYREEE (reference sequence).

Only a few counts were recorded for this clone. The chain joins TRBV2 to TRBJ1-4; D is ambiguous. Deletions cut 6 bases from V and 8 bases from J, with 10 bases between. Germline-derived CDR1 and CDR2 are SNHLY and FYNNEI. CDR3 length: 12 residues. The chain's CDR3 is CASRENEEKLFF. The CDR3 nucleotides are TGTGCCAGCAGGGAGAACGAGGAAAAACTGTTTTTT. Full variable domain (missing parts from reference TRBV2 and TRBJ1-4): EPEVTQTPSHQVTQMGQEVILRCVPISNHLYFYWYRQILGQKVEFLVSFYNNEISEKSEIFDDQFSVERPDGSNFTLKIRSTKLEDSAMYFCASRENEEKLFFGSGTQLSVL.

The gene calls are TRBV5-1 and TRBJ2-7, with 8 nucleotides matching TRBD1. Germline-derived CDR1 and CDR2 are SGHRS and YFSETQ. V shed 0 bases, J shed 0 bases, and the junction held 2 bases outside the gene matches. The CDR3 consists of 15 residues. CDR3 amino acids: CASSLVQGGSYEQYF. In nucleotides, the CDR3 is TGCGCCAGCAGCTTGGTACAGGGGGGCTCCTACGAGCAGTACTTC.

CDR3 DNA sequence: TGTGCCACCAGCAGAGACGGGAATGAGCAGTTCTTC. Encoded protein: CATSRDGNEQFF. The V and J genes are TRBV15 and TRBJ2-1; D not certain. V was cut by 0 bases and J by 7 bases, with 4 bases left in between. Germline values: CDR1 LNHNV, CDR2 YYDKDF (reference sequence). The CDR3 consists of 12 residues. Looking up the rest from reference TRBV15 and TRBJ2-1 gives the full variable domain: DAMVIQNPRYQVTQFGKPVTLSCSQTLNHNVMYWYQQKSSQAPKLLFHYYDKDFNNEADTPDNFQSRRPNTSFCFLDIRSPGLGDTAMYLCATSRDGNEQFFGPGTRLTVL.

This rearrangement joins TRBV7-8 to TRBJ2-1; either TRBD1 or TRBD2 may supply D (5 bases each). Germline CDR1 is SGHVS and CDR2 is FQNEAQ. CDR3 length: 18 amino acids. V was shortened by 1 base and J by 0 bases, with 16 bases between the two germline ends. CDR3 in DNA: TGTGCCAGCAGCTTAGTTGCCCCAACGGGACCCTCCTACAATGAGCAGTTCTTC. It specifies CASSLVAPTGPSYNEQFF.

The chain carries TRBV7-2 and TRBJ2-2; a possible D gene is TRBD1 (6 bases). Germline values: CDR1 SGHTA, CDR2 FQGNSA. The CDR3 extends over 15 amino acids. V was cut by 2 bases and J by 2 bases, with 9 bases left in between. The CDR3 sequence is CASSLRTVNTGELFF. DNA of the CDR3: TGTGCCAGCAGCTTAAGGACAGTAAACACCGGGGAGCTGTTTTTT. Full variable domain (missing parts from reference TRBV7-2 and TRBJ2-2): GAGVSQSPSNKVTEKGKDVELRCDPISGHTALYWYRQSLGQGLEFLIYFQGNSAPDKSGLPSDRFSAERTGGSVSTLTIQRTQQEDSAVYLCASSLRTVNTGELFFGEGSRLTVL.

V gene TRBV6-1 combines with J gene TRBJ2-3; D assignment may be TRBD1 or TRBD2 (5 bases each). The CDR3 is 15 residues long. From germline, CDR1 is MNHNS and CDR2 SASEGT. V gave up 3 bases and J gave up 1 base, with 11 bases separating them. The CDR3 nucleotides read TGTGCCAGCAGTGACAGGCGAGGGGGCACAGATACGCAGTATTTT. Encoded protein: CASSDRRGGTDTQYF.

The gene calls are TRBV2 and TRBJ1-2; 12 nucleotides line up with TRBD1. The junction had 6 bases not matched to a gene; V was cut back by 6 bases and J by 4 bases. Germline CDR1 reads SNHLY; CDR2 reads FYNNEI. There are 15 residues in the CDR3. The CDR3 spells CASRAGTGGAYGYTF. The CDR3 nucleotides read TGTGCCAGCAGAGCCGGGACAGGGGGCGCCTATGGCTACACCTTC.

This sequence joins TRBV6-5 and TRBJ2-5; D perhaps matches TRBD2 (5 bases). This CDR3 has 13 residues. Per germline, CDR1 MNHEY and CDR2 SVGAGI. Trimming removed 2 bases from V and 5 bases from J, with 9 bases in between. CDR3 coding DNA: TGTGCCAGCAGTTACATCCTAGCTGAGACCCAGTACTTC. This translates into CASSYILAETQYF.

The chain joins TRBV27 to TRBJ1-1; D not resolved. In germline, CDR1 is MNHEY, CDR2 SMNVEV (reference sequence). V gave up 1 base and J gave up 2 bases, with 11 bases separating them. This CDR3 is built from 15 residues. The CDR3 DNA is TGTGCCAGCAGTTTATTTTTGGGTGGTAACACTGAAGCTTTCTTT. It translates to CASSLFLGGNTEAFF.

The chain joins TRBV10-1 to TRBJ2-4; the D gene is possibly TRBD1 (5 bases). CDR1 is WNHNN, CDR2 SYGVQD, per germline (reference sequence). There are 13 residues in the CDR3. V was clipped by 3 bases and J by 5 bases, with 8 bases between them. CDR3 DNA sequence: TGCGCCAGCAGTGATCACAGGCAAAACATTCAGTACTTC. This sequence encodes CASSDHRQNIQYF.

The chain uses TRBV2 and TRBJ2-4; 9 nucleotides match TRBD1. Germline V gene lookup returns CDR1 SNHLY and CDR2 FYNNEI. V lost 8 bases, J lost 3 bases, and 5 bases stayed unmatched. The CDR3 totals 14 residues. The CDR3 loop is CASVQGAGKNIQYF. The CDR3 DNA follows: TGTGCCAGCGTACAGGGGGCAGGCAAAAACATTCAGTACTTC. The whole variable domain, filled in from reference TRBV2 and TRBJ2-4, reads EPEVTQTPSHQVTQMGQEVILRCVPISNHLYFYWYRQILGQKVEFLVSFYNNEISEKSEIFDDQFSVERPDGSNFTLKIRSTKLEDSAMYFCASVQGAGKNIQYFGAGTRLSVL.

The count of this clone is one. This chain uses TRBV27 with TRBJ1-1; D unclear. The ends were cut back, 9 bases at V and 2 bases at J, with 13 bases in the middle. Germline values: CDR1 MNHEY, CDR2 SMNVEV (reference sequence). The CDR3 loop spans 13 amino acids. CDR3 sequence reads: CASGFSLNTEAFF. The CDR3 DNA is TGTGCCAGTGGTTTTTCCCTAAACACTGAAGCTTTCTTT.

The chain links TRBV7-9 to TRBJ2-7; D is unclear. In germline, CDR1 is SEHNR, CDR2 FQNEAQ (reference sequence). V was clipped by 1 base and J by 3 bases, with 16 bases between them. The length of the CDR3 is 16 residues. The CDR3 DNA reads as TGTGCCAGCAGCTTAGAATCCCCACTTAACTTCTACGAGCAGTACTTC. Its translation is CASSLESPLNFYEQYF.

The chain joins TRBV29-1 to TRBJ1-1; a possible D gene is TRBD1 (5 bases). Per germline, CDR1 SQVTM and CDR2 ANQGSEA. V was pared by 4 bases and J by 5 bases, with 14 bases between. This CDR3 is built from 13 residues. CDR3 protein: CSVAPLRGTEAFF. The DNA for the CDR3 is TGCAGCGTTGCTCCCCTACGGGGGACTGAAGCTTTCTTT.

The genes are TRBV6-5 and TRBJ2-3, with TRBD2 matching 11 bases. Germline CDR1 is MNHEY and CDR2 is SVGAGI. The CDR3 loop spans 15 amino acids. J gave up 3 bases and V 8 bases, and 7 bases lay outside the gene matches. CDR3: CASARLAGSTDTQYF. CDR3 in DNA: TGTGCCAGCGCCAGACTAGCGGGATCGACAGATACGCAGTATTTT.

The DNA for the CDR3 is TGTGCCAGCTCAGGGCTTAGGGGCGGCACAGATACGCAGTATTTT. This codes for CASSGLRGGTDTQYF. The chain carries TRBV18 and TRBJ2-3, with D possibly matching TRBD1 (5 bases). The CDR3 length is 15 residues. Trimming left V 5 bases short and J 1 base short, with 13 bases between. Germline V gene lookup returns CDR1 KGHSH and CDR2 LQKENI. Full variable domain (missing parts from reference TRBV18 and TRBJ2-3): NAGVMQNPRHLVRRRGQEARLRCSPMKGHSHVYWYRQLPEEGLKFMVYLQKENIIDESGMPKERFSAEFPKEGPSILRIQQVVRGDSAAYFCASSGLRGGTDTQYFGPGTRLTVL.

DNA for the CDR3: TGTGCCAGCAGCTTGTTTCTAGGGACGGATACGCAGTATTTT. It codes for CASSLFLGTDTQYF. The chain carries TRBV5-4 and TRBJ2-3; D assignment may be TRBD1 or TRBD2 (5 bases each). V lost 1 base and J lost 6, with 12 bases in between. The CDR3 covers 14 residues. The germline V gene has CDR1 SGHNT and CDR2 YYREEE (reference sequence).

The chain combines TRBV4-1 with TRBJ2-7; D possibly corresponds to TRBD2 (6 bases). Trimming took off 0 bases at V and 6 bases at J, with 18 bases between the two ends. Germline V gives CDR1 MGHRA, CDR2 YSYEKL. The CDR3 has 16 residues. The CDR3 here is CASSQDGVGRGGEQYF. CDR3 sequence (DNA): TGCGCCAGCAGCCAAGACGGGGTCGGGAGAGGCGGCGAGCAGTACTTC.

The chain joins TRBV10-2 to TRBJ2-3; 16 bases map to TRBD2. The CDR3 length is 16 residues. V lost 4 bases, J lost 7 bases, and 5 bases stayed unmatched. Germline CDR1 WSHSY, CDR2 SAAADI. In DNA, the CDR3 is TGCGCCAGCAGTGGAGGGACTAGCGGGGGGGCGAATACGCAGTATTTT. It translates to CASSGGTSGGANTQYF.

V is TRBV5-8 and J is TRBJ2-3; 10 bases line up with TRBD1. V dropped 3 bases and J dropped 2; count of bases not matched to a gene: 3. Germline values: CDR1 SGHTS, CDR2 YDEGEE. The CDR3 covers 15 residues. The chain's CDR3 is CASSYGTGDTDTQYF. Written as DNA, the CDR3 is TGTGCCAGCAGCTACGGGACAGGGGACACAGATACGCAGTATTTT.

The V call is TRBV5-1, the J call TRBJ1-6; D not resolved. Germline assignment: CDR1 SGHRS and CDR2 YFSETQ. The V end was cut by 4 bases, the J end by 0 bases, with 11 bases between. The CDR3 is 16 residues long. CDR3 protein: CASSRTGPSYNSPLHF. The DNA for the CDR3 is TGCGCCAGCAGCCGGACCGGGCCCTCCTATAATTCACCCCTCCACTTT.

V gene TRBV15 combines with J gene TRBJ2-1; D is possibly TRBD2 (6 bases). Germline V gene sequence: CDR1 LNHNV, CDR2 YYDKDF (reference sequence). Trimming took 5 bases from V and 10 from J, leaving 12 bases between them. The CDR3 has 12 amino acids. The CDR3 loop is CATSPGGYEQFF. The CDR3, as DNA: TGTGCCACCAGCCCAGGAGGGTACGAGCAGTTCTTC.

This clone was picked up one time. J is TRBJ2-1 and V is TRBV16; D is unclear. Per the germline V gene, CDR1 is KGHSY and CDR2 is FQNENV. Trimming took 4 bases from V and 6 from J, leaving 22 bases between them. This CDR3 comprises 17 residues. CDR3 sequence (DNA): TGTGCCAGCAGCCTAAATGAGGCCTTGTCAGGTGGCAATGAGCAGTTCTTC. Protein product: CASSLNEALSGGNEQFF.

The CDR3 spells CASSSGQFRAEQYF. The CDR3 DNA reads as TGTGCCAGCAGCTCGGGACAATTTCGTGCTGAGCAGTACTTC. The genes are TRBV27 and TRBJ2-7, with D perhaps TRBD1 (6 bases). The CDR3 consists of 14 residues. V lost 6 bases and J lost 7, with 19 bases in between. Germline CDR1 reads MNHEY; CDR2 reads SMNVEV (reference sequence).

The sample holds a few counts of this clone. The chain links TRBV7-6 to TRBJ2-1, with D uncertain. The germline V gene encodes CDR1 SGHVS and CDR2 FNYEAQ. CDR3 length equals 13 residues. Trimming cost V 1 base and J 8 bases, with 9 bases left between them. The CDR3 DNA reads as TGTGCCAGCAGCTTAGGGGCCGCCGATGAGCAGTTCTTC. Its translation: CASSLGAADEQFF.

The genes are TRBV19 and TRBJ2-1; perhaps TRBD2 as D (6 bases). The ends were cut back, 4 bases at V and 0 bases at J, with 13 bases in the middle. The CDR3 extends over 16 amino acids. The germline V gene has CDR1 LNHDA and CDR2 SQIVND (reference sequence). The CDR3 loop is CASSKRDSSSYNEQFF. The DNA for the CDR3 is TGTGCCAGTAGTAAAAGGGACTCCAGCTCCTACAATGAGCAGTTCTTC.